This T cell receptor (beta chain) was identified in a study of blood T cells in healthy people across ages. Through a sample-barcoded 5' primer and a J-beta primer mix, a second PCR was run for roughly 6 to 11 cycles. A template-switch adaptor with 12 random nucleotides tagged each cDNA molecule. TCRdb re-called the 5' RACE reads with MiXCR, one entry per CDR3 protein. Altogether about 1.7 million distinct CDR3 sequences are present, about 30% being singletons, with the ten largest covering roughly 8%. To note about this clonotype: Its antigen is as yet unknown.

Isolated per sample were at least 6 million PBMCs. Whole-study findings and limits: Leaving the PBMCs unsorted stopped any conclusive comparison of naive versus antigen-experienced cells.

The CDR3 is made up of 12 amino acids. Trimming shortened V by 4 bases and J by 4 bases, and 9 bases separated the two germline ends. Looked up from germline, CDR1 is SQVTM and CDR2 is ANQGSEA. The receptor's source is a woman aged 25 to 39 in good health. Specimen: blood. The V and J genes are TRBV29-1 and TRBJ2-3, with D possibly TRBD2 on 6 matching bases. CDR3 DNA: TGCAGCGTTGGACTAGGATCAGATACGCAGTATTTT. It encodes CSVGLGSDTQYF.